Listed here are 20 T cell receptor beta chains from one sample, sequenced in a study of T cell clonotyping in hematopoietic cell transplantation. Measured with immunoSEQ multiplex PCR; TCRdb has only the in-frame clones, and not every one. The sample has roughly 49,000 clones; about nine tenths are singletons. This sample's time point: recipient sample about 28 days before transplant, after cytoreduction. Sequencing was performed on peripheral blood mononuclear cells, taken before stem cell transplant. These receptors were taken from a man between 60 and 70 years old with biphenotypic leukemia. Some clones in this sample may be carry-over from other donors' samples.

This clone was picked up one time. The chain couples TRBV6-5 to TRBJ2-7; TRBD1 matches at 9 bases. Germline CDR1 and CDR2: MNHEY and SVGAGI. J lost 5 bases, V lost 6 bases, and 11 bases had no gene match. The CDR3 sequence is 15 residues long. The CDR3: CASSLNRDRDHEQYF. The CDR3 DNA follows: TGTGCCAGCAGCCTAAACCGGGACAGGGATCACGAGCAGTACTTC.

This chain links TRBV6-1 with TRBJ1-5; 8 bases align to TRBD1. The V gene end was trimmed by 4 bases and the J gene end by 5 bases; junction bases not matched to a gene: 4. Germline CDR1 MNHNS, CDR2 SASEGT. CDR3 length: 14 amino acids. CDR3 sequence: CASSGTGGDQPQHF. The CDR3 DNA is TGTGCCAGCAGTGGAACAGGGGGGGATCAGCCCCAGCATTTT.

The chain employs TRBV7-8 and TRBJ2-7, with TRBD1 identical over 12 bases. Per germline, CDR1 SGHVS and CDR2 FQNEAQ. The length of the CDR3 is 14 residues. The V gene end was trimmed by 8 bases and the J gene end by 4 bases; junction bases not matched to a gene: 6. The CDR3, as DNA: TGTGCCAGCGGCCGGGACAGGGGGCCTTACGAGCAGTACTTC. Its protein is CASGRDRGPYEQYF.

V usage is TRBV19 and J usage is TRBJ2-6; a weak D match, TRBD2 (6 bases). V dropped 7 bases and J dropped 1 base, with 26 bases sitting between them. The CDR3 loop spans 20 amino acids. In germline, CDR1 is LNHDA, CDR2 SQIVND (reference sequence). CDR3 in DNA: TGTGCCAGTACCATTCCGGGACTTGTGAGTGACGGTTCTGGGGCCAACGTCCTGACTTTC. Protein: CASTIPGLVSDGSGANVLTF. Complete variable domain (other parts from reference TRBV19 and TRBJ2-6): DGGITQSPKYLFRKEGQNVTLSCEQNLNHDAMYWYRQDPGQGLRLIYYSQIVNDFQKGDIAEGYSVSREKKESFPLTVTSAQKNPTAFYLCASTIPGLVSDGSGANVLTFGAGSRLTVL.

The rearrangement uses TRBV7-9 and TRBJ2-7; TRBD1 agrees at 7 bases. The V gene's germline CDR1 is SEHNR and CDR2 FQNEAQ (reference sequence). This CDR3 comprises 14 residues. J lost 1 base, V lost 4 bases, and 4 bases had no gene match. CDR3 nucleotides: TGTGCCAGCAGCTCCCGGACAGGTTCCTACGAGCAGTACTTC. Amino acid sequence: CASSSRTGSYEQYF. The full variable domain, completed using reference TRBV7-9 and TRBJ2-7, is DTGVSQNPRHKITKRGQNVTFRCDPISEHNRLYWYRQTLGQGPEFLTYFQNEAQLEKSRLLSDRFSAERPKGSFSTLEIQRTEQGDSAMYLCASSSRTGSYEQYFGPGTRLTVT.

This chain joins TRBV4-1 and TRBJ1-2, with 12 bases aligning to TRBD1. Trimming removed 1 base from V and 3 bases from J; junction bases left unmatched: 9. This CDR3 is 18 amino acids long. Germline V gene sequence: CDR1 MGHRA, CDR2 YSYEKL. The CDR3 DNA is TGCGCCAGCAGCCAAGGTTGGGGGACAGGGGGCGCGTACTATGGCTACACCTTC. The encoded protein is CASSQGWGTGGAYYGYTF.

The CDR3 bases are TGTGCCAGCAGTGGTTATAGCGGGAGAGGTACCTACAATGAGCAGTTCTTC. This gives the protein CASSGYSGRGTYNEQFF. V is TRBV2 and J is TRBJ2-1; 9 positions agree with TRBD2. V was pared by 4 bases and J by 2 bases, with 9 bases of the junction left unmatched. The CDR3 is made up of 17 amino acids. CDR1 and CDR2 (germline): SNHLY, FYNNEI.

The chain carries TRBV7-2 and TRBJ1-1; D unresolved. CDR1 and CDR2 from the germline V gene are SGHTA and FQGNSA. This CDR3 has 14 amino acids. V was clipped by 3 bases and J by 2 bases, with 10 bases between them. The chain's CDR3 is CASSFARFNTEAFF. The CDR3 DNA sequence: TGTGCCAGCAGCTTTGCAAGGTTTAACACTGAAGCTTTCTTT.

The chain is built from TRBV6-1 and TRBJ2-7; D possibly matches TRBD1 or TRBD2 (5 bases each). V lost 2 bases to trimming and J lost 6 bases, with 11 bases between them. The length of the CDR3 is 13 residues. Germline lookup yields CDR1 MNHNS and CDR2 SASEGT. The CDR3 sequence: CASSEQGGGEQYF. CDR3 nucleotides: TGTGCCAGCAGTGAACAGGGTGGGGGCGAGCAGTACTTC.

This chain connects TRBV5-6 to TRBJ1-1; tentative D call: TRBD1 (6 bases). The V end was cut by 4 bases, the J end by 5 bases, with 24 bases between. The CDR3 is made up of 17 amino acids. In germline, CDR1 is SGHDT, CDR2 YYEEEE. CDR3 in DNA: TGTGCCAGCAGCATTCTAGGCAGGGGTGTTCGTACGACTGAAGCTTTCTTT. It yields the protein CASSILGRGVRTTEAFF.

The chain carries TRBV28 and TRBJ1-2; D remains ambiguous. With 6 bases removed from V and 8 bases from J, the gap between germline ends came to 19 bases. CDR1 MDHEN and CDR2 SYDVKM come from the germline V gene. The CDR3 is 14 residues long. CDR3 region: CASRLPANSRGYTF. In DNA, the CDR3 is TGTGCCAGCAGACTCCCGGCGAACAGTCGAGGCTACACCTTC.

The CDR3 reads CASSLVGGYQPQHF. In nucleotides, the CDR3 is TGTGCCAGCAGCTTAGTTGGGGGCTATCAGCCCCAGCATTTT. This chain joins TRBV7-8 and TRBJ1-5, with a tentative D call TRBD1 (6 bases). The ends were cut back, 1 base at V and 5 bases at J, with 9 bases in the middle. The length of the CDR3 is 14 residues. The germline V gene has CDR1 SGHVS and CDR2 FQNEAQ.

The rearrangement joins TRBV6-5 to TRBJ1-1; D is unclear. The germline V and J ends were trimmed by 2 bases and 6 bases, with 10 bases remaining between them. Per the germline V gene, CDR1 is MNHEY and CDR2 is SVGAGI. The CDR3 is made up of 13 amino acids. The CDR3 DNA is TGTGCCAGCAGTTACAATAGGGCTCCTGAAGCTTTCTTT. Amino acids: CASSYNRAPEAFF.

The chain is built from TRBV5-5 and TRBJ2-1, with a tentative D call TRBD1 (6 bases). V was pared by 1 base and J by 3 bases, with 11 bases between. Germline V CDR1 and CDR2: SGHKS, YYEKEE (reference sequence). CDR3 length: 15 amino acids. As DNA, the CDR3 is TGTGCCAGCAGCTTGAGGTCAGGGGACTACAATGAGCAGTTCTTC. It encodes CASSLRSGDYNEQFF.

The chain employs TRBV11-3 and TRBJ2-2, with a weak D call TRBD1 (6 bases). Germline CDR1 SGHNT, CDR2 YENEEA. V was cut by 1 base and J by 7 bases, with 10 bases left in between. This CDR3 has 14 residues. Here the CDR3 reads CASSLGTAIGELFF. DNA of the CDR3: TGTGCCAGCAGCTTAGGGACAGCGATCGGGGAGCTGTTTTTT.

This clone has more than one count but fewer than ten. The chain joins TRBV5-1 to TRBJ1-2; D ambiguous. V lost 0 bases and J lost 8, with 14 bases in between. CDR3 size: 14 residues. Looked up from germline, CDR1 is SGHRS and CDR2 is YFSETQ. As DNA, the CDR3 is TGCGCCAGCAGCTTGGAGGACCTGTCGGGGGGCTACACCTTC. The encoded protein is CASSLEDLSGGYTF.

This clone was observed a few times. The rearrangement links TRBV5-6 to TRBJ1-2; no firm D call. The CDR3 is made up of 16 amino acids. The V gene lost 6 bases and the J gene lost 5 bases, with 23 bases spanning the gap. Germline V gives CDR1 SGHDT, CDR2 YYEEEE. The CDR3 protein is CASIQIANRGSYGYTF. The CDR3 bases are TGTGCCAGCATCCAAATAGCTAACCGGGGATCATATGGCTACACCTTC.

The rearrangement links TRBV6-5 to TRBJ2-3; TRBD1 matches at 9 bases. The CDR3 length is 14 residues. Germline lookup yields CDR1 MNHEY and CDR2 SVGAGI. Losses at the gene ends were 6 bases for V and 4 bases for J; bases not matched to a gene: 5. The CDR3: CASRGGTGPDTQYF. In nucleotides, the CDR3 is TGTGCCAGCAGGGGGGGGACAGGGCCAGATACGCAGTATTTT.

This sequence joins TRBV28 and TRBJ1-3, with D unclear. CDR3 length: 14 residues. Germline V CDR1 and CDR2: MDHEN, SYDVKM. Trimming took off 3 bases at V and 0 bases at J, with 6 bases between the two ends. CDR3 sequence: CASSLFHSGNTIYF. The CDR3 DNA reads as TGTGCCAGCAGTTTGTTTCACTCTGGAAACACCATATATTTT. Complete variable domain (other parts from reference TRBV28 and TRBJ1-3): DVKVTQSSRYLVKRTGEKVFLECVQDMDHENMFWYRQDPGLGLRLIYFSYDVKMKEKGDIPEGYSVSREKKERFSLILESASTNQTSMYLCASSLFHSGNTIYFGEGSWLTVV.

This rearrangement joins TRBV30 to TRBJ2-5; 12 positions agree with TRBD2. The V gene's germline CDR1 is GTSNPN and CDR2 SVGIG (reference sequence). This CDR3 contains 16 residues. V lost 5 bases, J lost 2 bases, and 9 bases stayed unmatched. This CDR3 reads CAWRLAGGGGQETQYF. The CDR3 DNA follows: TGTGCCTGGCGCCTAGCGGGAGGGGGGGGACAAGAGACCCAGTACTTC.